This T cell receptor (beta chain) was captured by sequencing in a study of OX40 agonist ivuxolimab in advanced cancers. Study at large: Across the patients, intravenous ivuxolimab was delivered every 2 weeks at 0.01 to 10 mg/kg. Prior therapy, whether anti-PD-1, anti-PD-L1 or anti-CTLA-4, was allowed, and roughly 40% had some.

Regarding the study as a whole: Both CD4+ and CD8+ T cell populations in blood had undergone clonal expansion by week 6 at 0.1 to 3.0 mg/kg. On average, a greater number of expanded clones characterised CD8+ T cells relative to CD4+.

Trimming cost V 4 bases and J 2 bases; bases outside gene matches: 6. Germline CDR1 WNHNN, CDR2 SYGVQD (reference sequence). The CDR3 contains 15 residues. Worth noting for this clone: Its antigen is still unknown.

Profiled with immunoSEQ multiplex PCR; TCRdb holds only in-frame clones, not every one. The sample holds more than 65,000 clones, around 94% seen once. The receptor was isolated from an adult with an advanced solid tumor such as melanoma, head and neck, liver or kidney cancer. The chain recombines TRBV10-1 with TRBJ1-1; 8 positions match TRBD1. The source material was CD4+ or CD8+ T cells sorted from blood, sampled in a trial of the OX40 agonist ivuxolimab. The CDR3 here is CASSGFTGGNTEAFF. For the CDR3, the DNA is TGCGCCAGCAGTGGATTTACAGGGGGTAACACTGAAGCTTTCTTT.